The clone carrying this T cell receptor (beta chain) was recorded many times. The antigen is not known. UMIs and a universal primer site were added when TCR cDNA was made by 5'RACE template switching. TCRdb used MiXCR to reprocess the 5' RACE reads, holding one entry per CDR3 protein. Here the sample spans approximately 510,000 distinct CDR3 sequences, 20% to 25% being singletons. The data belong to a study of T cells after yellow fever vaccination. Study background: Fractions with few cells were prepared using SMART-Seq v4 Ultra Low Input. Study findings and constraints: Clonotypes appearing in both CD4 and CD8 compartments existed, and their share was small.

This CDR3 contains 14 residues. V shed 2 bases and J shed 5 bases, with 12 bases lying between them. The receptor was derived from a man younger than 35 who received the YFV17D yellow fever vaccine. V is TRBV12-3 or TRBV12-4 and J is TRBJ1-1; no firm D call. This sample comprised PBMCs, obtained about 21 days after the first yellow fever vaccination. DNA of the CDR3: TGTGCCAGCAGTTTACCGGCGTCGGGGACTGAAGCTTTCTTT. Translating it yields CASSLPASGTEAFF.